Sequencing of this T cell receptor beta chain was carried out in a study of OX40 agonist ivuxolimab in advanced cancers. For context, the study as a whole: The costimulatory receptor OX40 (CD134) was targeted by ivuxolimab, a fully human IgG2 agonistic monoclonal antibody. Intravenous ivuxolimab was administered to patients every 2 weeks at six dose levels: 0.01, 0.1, 0.3, 1.5, 3 and 10 mg/kg. Of the roughly 54 patients in dose escalation, about 20 had hepatocellular carcinoma, approximately 15 had melanoma, 9 had renal cell carcinoma and 9 had head and neck cancer. A male proportion of about 79% and a mean age of about 60 years, ranging from 23 to 79, were recorded for the dose-escalation cohort. Patients were allowed to have had prior anti-PD-1, anti-PD-L1 or anti-CTLA-4 therapy, and around 37% of the dose-escalation patients had previously received checkpoint inhibitors. Three dose-escalation patients achieved partial responses, one with hepatocellular carcinoma and two with cutaneous melanoma. Peripheral TCRbeta sequencing aimed to test whether ivuxolimab altered TCR sequence diversity and caused clonal T-cell expansion. The paper covers the monotherapy dose-escalation part of the phase I ivuxolimab trial, which included N ≈ 52 patients.

Paper-wide results and their limitations: In the 0.1-3.0 mg/kg groups, partial responders had among the lowest normalized peripheral clonal expansion, particularly in CD8+ T cells. Low levels of normalized T-cell clonal expansion were also shown by some nonresponding patients. Which antigens the clonally expanded peripheral T cells were specific for was not determined. At doses of 0.1 to 3.0 mg/kg, clonal expansion of both CD4+ and CD8+ blood T cells was observed from baseline to week 6. After ivuxolimab, more expanded clones were found on average in CD8+ T cells than in CD4+ T cells.

Trimming accounts for 3 bases at V and 7 bases at J, while the number of junction bases matched to no gene is 8. CDR1 and CDR2 (LNHNV, YYDKDF) derive from the germline V gene (reference sequence). From the cysteine up to the phenylalanine, the CDR3 has a length of 15 residues. This entry keeps only the CDR3 DNA: 45 bases, framed from base 1. The trial excluded patients who had a history of autoimmune disease or were on systemic immunosuppression. Peripheral blood for TCR sequencing was collected from all dose cohorts at baseline, on cycle 4 day 1, and on cycle 7 day 1. Samples were obtained from an open-label, multicenter, first-in-human phase I dose-escalation trial of ivuxolimab. The trial enrolled adults with locally advanced or metastatic head and neck squamous cell, hepatocellular, melanoma or renal cell carcinoma. Before TCR sequencing, CD4+ T cells and CD8+ T cells were sorted from peripheral blood as separate populations.

For this clone: Its antigen target is currently unknown. No per-base quality is available; no much larger clone lies one base away.

For sequencing of the TCRbeta CDR3 region, genomic DNA was extracted from the sorted cells. The immunoSEQ Assay was used for sequencing of TCRbeta CDR3 regions. The source is immuneACCESS, and TCRdb retained only in-frame sequences with V and J called. Part of the clones is not carried over; for the studies checked, unresolved V genes explain less than half of this, and the remainder is unexplained. The sample includes about 69,000 clones, with 85% to 90% observed a single time. The ten largest account for roughly a tenth of the sample. The chain links TRBV15 with TRBJ2-7, and 11 bases in between align with TRBD2. This TCR derives from an adult with an advanced solid tumor such as melanoma, head and neck, liver or kidney cancer. The sequences come from CD4+ or CD8+ T cells sorted from blood, collected in a trial of the OX40 agonist ivuxolimab. The CDR3 here reads CATSSGTSGTTEQYF. The sequenced DNA: TGTGCCACCAGCAGCGGGACTAGCGGAACAACTGAGCAGTACTTC.